The 11 T cell receptor beta chains in this list originate from one sample, sequenced in a study of blood T cell repertoires in COVID-19. Using immunoSEQ multiplex PCR, the repertoire was profiled, and TCRdb retains in-frame clones only, with some absent. The top ten hold 6.8% of the sample, which has fewer than 350,000 clones, approximately 92% seen once. Source material: peripheral blood. Receptors originate from a woman between 25 and 40 years old with COVID-19, enrolled during active disease.

This clone was seen once. CDR3 in DNA: TGTGCCAGTAGTAGACTTTCGGGGGATGAGCAGTTCTTC. Its protein product is CASSRLSGDEQFF. The gene calls are TRBV19 and TRBJ2-1, with D perhaps TRBD2 (6 bases). V dropped 4 bases and J dropped 8 bases, with 12 bases sitting between them. Germline loops: CDR1 LNHDA, CDR2 SQIVND (reference sequence). This CDR3 has 13 residues. The full variable domain, its missing parts supplied by reference TRBV19 and TRBJ2-1, is DGGITQSPKYLFRKEGQNVTLSCEQNLNHDAMYWYRQDPGQGLRLIYYSQIVNDFQKGDIAEGYSVSREKKESFPLTVTSAQKNPTAFYLCASSRLSGDEQFFGPGTRLTVL.

The J gene is TRBJ2-2, the V gene TRBV7-2; tentative D call: TRBD2 (6 bases). The V end was cut by 5 bases, the J end by 0 bases, with 10 bases between. The CDR3 loop spans 15 amino acids. Looked up from germline, CDR1 is SGHTA and CDR2 is FQGNSA. DNA of the CDR3: TGTGCCAGCAGCCCCCCGGGAGCGAACACCGGGGAGCTGTTTTTT. Translating gives CASSPPGANTGELFF.

This clone was recorded once. V is TRBV6-5 and J is TRBJ1-2, with 8 bases aligning to TRBD1. V lost 5 bases to trimming and J lost 7 bases; unmatched junction nucleotides: 9. CDR1 is MNHEY and CDR2 is SVGAGI in the germline V gene. The CDR3 runs 14 residues. The CDR3 nucleotides read TGTGCCAGCAGTATTGACAGGGGTGGCTCTGGCTACACCTTC. Translated: CASSIDRGGSGYTF.

J is TRBJ1-5 and V is TRBV30; 7 bases agree with TRBD1. The V gene end was trimmed by 1 base and the J gene end by 5 bases; junction bases not matched to a gene: 5. CDR3 length: 14 residues. Germline V gives CDR1 GTSNPN, CDR2 SVGIG (reference sequence). CDR3 bases: TGTGCCTGGAGTGCGGGACAGTCGTATCAGCCCCAGCATTTT. Amino acid sequence: CAWSAGQSYQPQHF.

The rearrangement uses TRBV7-2 and TRBJ1-1; 8 positions agree with TRBD1. The CDR3 contains 14 residues. CDR1 is SGHTA, CDR2 FQGNSA, per germline. V lost 1 base to trimming and J lost 11 bases; unmatched junction nucleotides: 9. The CDR3 nucleotides are TGTGCCAGCAGCTTAGAAGCGCGGACAGGGTGGGCTTTCTTT. This gives the protein CASSLEARTGWAFF.

The chain joins TRBV5-1 to TRBJ2-1; D not certain. Germline CDR1 reads SGHRS; CDR2 reads YFSETQ. V lost 3 bases and J 4 bases, leaving 11 bases between the germline ends. The CDR3 runs 14 residues. The CDR3 loop is CASSSDPNYNEQFF. The CDR3 DNA reads as TGCGCCAGCAGCTCCGATCCTAATTACAATGAGCAGTTCTTC.

V gene TRBV9 combines with J gene TRBJ2-5; the match to TRBD1 covers 9 bases. CDR1 is SGDLS and CDR2 is YYNGEE in the germline V gene. The CDR3 is 14 residues long. The trim removed 3 bases at V and 5 bases at J, leaving 5 bases unmatched. The CDR3 protein is CASSETGGWETQYF. CDR3 DNA sequence: TGTGCCAGCAGCGAAACAGGGGGCTGGGAGACCCAGTACTTC.

The chain couples TRBV30 to TRBJ2-7; TRBD2 matches 9 bases. Germline V lookup: CDR1 GTSNPN, CDR2 SVGIG (reference sequence). The CDR3 runs to 14 residues. The V gene end was trimmed by 4 bases and the J gene end by 5 bases; junction bases not matched to a gene: 9. CDR3 residues: CAWTGLAPRDEQYF. For the CDR3, the DNA is TGTGCCTGGACCGGACTAGCGCCTAGGGACGAGCAGTACTTC.

V usage is TRBV2 and J usage is TRBJ1-1; TRBD1 matches at 9 bases. The germline gives CDR1 SNHLY, CDR2 FYNNEI. After removal of 7 bases from V and 2 bases from J, the junction contained 11 bases not matched to a gene. This CDR3 spans 16 amino acids. The CDR3 bases are TGTGCCAGCAAAGAAGTAGCGGGACAGGGCAACACTGAAGCTTTCTTT. Residues: CASKEVAGQGNTEAFF.

The rearrangement uses TRBV18 and TRBJ2-1, with 11 bases fitting TRBD2. Per the germline V gene, CDR1 is KGHSH and CDR2 is LQKENI. The junction had 3 bases not matched to a gene; V was cut back by 2 bases and J by 6 bases. This CDR3 comprises 15 residues. CDR3 sequence (DNA): TGTGCCAGCTCACCAACTAGCGGGAGTTTCAATGAGCAGTTCTTC. Its translation is CASSPTSGSFNEQFF. Together with reference TRBV18 and TRBJ2-1, the CDR3 gives the full variable domain: NAGVMQNPRHLVRRRGQEARLRCSPMKGHSHVYWYRQLPEEGLKFMVYLQKENIIDESGMPKERFSAEFPKEGPSILRIQQVVRGDSAAYFCASSPTSGSFNEQFFGPGTRLTVL.

Only one count was recorded for this clone. J is TRBJ2-5 and V is TRBV6-5; a possible D gene is TRBD1 (5 bases). In germline, CDR1 is MNHEY, CDR2 SVGAGI. V lost 6 bases and J 12 bases, leaving 23 bases between the germline ends. The CDR3 is 14 residues long. The CDR3 region is CASSRGQPKQGEYF. CDR3 sequence (DNA): TGTGCCAGCAGCCGCGGACAACCGAAGCAAGGGGAGTACTTC.